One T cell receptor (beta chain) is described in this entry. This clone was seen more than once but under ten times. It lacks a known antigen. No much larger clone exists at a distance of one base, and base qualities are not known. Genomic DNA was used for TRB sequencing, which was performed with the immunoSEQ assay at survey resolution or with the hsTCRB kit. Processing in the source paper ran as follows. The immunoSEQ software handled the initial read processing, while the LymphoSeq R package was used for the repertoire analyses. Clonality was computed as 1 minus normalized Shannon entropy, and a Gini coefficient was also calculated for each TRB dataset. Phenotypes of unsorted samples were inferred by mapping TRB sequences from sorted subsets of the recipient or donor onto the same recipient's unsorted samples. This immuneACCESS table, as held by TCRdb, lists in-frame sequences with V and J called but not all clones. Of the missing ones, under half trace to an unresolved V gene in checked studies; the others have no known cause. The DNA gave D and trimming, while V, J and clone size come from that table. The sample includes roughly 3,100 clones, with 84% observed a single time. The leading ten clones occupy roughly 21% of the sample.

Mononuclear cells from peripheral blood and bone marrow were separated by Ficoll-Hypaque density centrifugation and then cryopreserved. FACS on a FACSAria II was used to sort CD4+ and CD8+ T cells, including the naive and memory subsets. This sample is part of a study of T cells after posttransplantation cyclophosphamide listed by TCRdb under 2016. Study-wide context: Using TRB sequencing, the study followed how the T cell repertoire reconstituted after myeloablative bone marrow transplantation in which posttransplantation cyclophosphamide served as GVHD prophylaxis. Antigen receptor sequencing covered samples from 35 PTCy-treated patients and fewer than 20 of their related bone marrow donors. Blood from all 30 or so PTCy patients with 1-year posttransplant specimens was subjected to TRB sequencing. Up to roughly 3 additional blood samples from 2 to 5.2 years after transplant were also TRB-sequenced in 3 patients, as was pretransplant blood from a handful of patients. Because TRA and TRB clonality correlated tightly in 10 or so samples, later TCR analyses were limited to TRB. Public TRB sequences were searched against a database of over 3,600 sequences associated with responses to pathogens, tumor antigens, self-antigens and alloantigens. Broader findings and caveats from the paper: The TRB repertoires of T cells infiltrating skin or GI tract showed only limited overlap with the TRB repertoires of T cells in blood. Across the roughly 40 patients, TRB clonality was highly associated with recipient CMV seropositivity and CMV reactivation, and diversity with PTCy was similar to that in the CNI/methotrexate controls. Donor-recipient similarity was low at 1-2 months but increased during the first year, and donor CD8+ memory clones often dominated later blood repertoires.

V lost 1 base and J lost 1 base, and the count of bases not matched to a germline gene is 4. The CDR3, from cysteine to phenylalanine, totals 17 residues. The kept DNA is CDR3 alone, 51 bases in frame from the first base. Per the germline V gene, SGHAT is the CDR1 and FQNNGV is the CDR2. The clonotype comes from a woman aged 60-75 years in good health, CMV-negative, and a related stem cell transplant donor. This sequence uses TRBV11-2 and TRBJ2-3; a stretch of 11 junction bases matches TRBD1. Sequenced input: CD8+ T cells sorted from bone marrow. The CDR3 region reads CASSLGTGGLGTDTQYF. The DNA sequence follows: TGTGCCAGCAGCTTAGGGACAGGGGGCCTGGGCACAGATACGCAGTATTTT. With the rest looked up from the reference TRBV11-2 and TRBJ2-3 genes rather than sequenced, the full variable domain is EAGVAQSPRYKIIEKRQSVAFWCNPISGHATLYWYQQILGQGPKLLIQFQNNGVVDDSQLPKDRFSAERLKGVDSTLKIQPAKLEDSAVYLCASSLGTGGLGTDTQYFGPGTRLTVL.